These 3 T cell receptor beta chains came from one sample sequenced in a study of blood T cell repertoires in COVID-19. Assay used: immunoSEQ multiplex PCR; TCRdb lists only in-frame clones, some missing. The sample comprises fewer than 200,000 clones, 88% of which are singletons, and 2% to 2.5% rests with the top ten. Specimen: peripheral blood. The receptors originated from a man aged 45-65 years who had recovered from COVID-19.

V is TRBV7-9 and J is TRBJ1-1; 7 bases are shared with TRBD1. The ends lost 4 bases at V and 4 bases at J; junction bases unmatched: 9. Germline lookup yields CDR1 SEHNR and CDR2 FQNEAQ (reference sequence). The CDR3 is 15 residues long. CDR3 DNA: TGTGCCAGCAGCTCAAGCGGAGGGGGCGGCACTGAAGCTTTCTTT. This encodes CASSSSGGGGTEAFF.

The CDR3 loop is CASSLQGANYGYTF. CDR3 in DNA: TGTGCCAGCAGTTTACAGGGGGCTAACTATGGCTACACCTTC. J is TRBJ1-2 and V is TRBV28; TRBD1 matches at 7 bases. This CDR3 has 14 amino acids. The V and J ends lost 2 bases and 0 bases, in that order; junction bases with no gene match: 0. Germline CDR1 reads MDHEN; CDR2 reads SYDVKM.

This chain connects TRBV18 to TRBJ1-5, with a tentative D call TRBD1 (6 bases). Trimming pared 6 bases from V and 8 bases from J, leaving 14 bases between. Germline values: CDR1 KGHSH, CDR2 LQKENI. The CDR3 spans 13 residues. CDR3 amino acids: CASSQRGGEPQHF. The CDR3 DNA reads as TGTGCCAGCTCCCAAAGAGGGGGGGAGCCCCAGCATTTT. The whole variable domain, filled in from reference TRBV18 and TRBJ1-5, reads NAGVMQNPRHLVRRRGQEARLRCSPMKGHSHVYWYRQLPEEGLKFMVYLQKENIIDESGMPKERFSAEFPKEGPSILRIQQVVRGDSAAYFCASSQRGGEPQHFGDGTRLSIL.